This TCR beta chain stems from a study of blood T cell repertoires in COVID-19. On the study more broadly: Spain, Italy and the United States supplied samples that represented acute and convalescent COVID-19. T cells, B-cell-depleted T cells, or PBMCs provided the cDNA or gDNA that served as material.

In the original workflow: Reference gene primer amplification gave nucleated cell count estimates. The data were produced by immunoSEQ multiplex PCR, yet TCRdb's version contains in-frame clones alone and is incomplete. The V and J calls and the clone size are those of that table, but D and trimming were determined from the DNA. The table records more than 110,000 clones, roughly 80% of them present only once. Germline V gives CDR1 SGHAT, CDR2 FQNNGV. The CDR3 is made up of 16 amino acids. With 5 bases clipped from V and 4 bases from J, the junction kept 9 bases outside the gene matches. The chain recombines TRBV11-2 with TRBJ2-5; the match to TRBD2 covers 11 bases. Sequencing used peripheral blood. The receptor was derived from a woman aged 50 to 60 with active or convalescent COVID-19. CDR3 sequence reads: CASSLLRLAGGETQYF. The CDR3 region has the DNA TGTGCCAGCAGCCTCTTGAGGCTAGCGGGGGGAGAGACCCAGTACTTC.